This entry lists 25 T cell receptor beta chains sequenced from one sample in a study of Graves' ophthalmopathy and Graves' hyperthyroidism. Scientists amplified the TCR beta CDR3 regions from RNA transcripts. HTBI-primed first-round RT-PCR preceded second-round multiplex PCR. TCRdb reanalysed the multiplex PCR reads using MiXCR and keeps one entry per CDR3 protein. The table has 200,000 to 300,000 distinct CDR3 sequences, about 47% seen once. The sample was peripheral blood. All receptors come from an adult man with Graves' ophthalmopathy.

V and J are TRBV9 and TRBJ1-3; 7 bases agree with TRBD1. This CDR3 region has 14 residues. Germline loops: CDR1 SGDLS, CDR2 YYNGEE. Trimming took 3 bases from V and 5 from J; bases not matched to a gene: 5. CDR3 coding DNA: TGTGCCAGCAGCGGAAGACAGGGAAGAAACACCATATATTTT. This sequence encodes CASSGRQGRNTIYF.

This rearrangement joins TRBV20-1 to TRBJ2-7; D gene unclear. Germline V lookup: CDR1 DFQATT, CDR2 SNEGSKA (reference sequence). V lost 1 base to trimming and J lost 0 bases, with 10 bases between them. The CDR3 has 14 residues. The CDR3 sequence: CSARAGAPSYEQYF. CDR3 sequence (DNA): TGCAGTGCTAGAGCAGGAGCGCCCTCCTACGAGCAGTACTTC.

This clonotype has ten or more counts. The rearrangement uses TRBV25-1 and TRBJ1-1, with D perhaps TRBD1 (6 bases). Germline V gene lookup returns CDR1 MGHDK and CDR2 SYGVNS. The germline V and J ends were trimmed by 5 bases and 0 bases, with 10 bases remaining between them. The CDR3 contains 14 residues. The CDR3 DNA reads TGTGCCAGCAGTCGGACAGACCTGAACACTGAAGCTTTCTTT. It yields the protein CASSRTDLNTEAFF.

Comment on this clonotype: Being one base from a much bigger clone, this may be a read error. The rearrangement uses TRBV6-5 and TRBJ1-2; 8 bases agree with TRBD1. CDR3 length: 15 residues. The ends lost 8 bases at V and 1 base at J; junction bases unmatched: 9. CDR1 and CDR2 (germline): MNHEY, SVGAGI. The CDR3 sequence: CASGPGTGSNYGYTF. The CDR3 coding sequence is TGTGCCAGCGGTCCCGGGACAGGAAGTAACTATGGCTACACCTTC.

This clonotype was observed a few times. CDR3 coding DNA: TGTGCCAGCAGTGCCTCGGACGGCACAGATACGCAGTATTTT. Amino acids: CASSASDGTDTQYF. The chain recombines TRBV25-1 with TRBJ2-3, with D unresolved. The V end was cut by 4 bases, the J end by 1 base, with 9 bases between. The CDR3 is made up of 14 amino acids. CDR1 MGHDK and CDR2 SYGVNS come from the germline V gene.

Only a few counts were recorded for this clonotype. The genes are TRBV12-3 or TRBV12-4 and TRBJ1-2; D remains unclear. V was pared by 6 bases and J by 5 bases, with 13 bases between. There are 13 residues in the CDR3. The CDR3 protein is CASRPERSYGYTF. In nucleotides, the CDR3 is TGTGCCAGCAGACCTGAACGTTCTTATGGCTACACCTTC.

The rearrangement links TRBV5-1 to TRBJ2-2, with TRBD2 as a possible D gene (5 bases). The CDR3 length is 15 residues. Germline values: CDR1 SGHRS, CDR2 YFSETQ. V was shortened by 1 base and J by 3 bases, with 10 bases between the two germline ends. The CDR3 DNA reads TGCGCCAGCAGCTTGAGAGGGCCGTACACCGGGGAGCTGTTTTTT. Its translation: CASSLRGPYTGELFF.

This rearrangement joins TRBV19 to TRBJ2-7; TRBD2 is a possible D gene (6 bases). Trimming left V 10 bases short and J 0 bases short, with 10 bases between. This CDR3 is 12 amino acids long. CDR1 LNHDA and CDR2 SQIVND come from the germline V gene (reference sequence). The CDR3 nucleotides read TGTGCCACCACGGGGGACTCCTACGAGCAGTACTTC. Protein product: CATTGDSYEQYF.

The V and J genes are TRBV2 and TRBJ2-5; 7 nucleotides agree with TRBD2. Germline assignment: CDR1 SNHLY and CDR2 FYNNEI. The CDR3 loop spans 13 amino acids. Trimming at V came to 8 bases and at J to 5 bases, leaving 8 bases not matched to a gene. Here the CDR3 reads CASSRTSSETQYF. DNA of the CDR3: TGTGCCAGCTCGCGGACTAGTAGTGAGACCCAGTACTTC.

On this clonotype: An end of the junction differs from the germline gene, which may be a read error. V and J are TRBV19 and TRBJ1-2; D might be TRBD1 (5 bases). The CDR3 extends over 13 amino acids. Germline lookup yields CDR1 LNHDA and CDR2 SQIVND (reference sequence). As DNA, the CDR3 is TGTGCCAGTAGCTCAGGGAATGACTATGGCTACATCTTC. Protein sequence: CASSSGNDYGYIF.

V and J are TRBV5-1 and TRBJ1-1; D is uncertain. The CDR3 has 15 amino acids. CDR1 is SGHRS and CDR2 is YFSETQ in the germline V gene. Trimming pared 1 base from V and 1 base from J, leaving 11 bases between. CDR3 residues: CASSLWTAQNTEAFF. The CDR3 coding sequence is TGCGCCAGCAGCTTGTGGACGGCTCAGAACACTGAAGCTTTCTTT.

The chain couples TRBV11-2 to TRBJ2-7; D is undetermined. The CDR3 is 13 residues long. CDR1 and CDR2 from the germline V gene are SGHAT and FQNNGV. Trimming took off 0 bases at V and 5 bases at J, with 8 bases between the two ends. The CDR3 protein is CASSLERSDEQYF. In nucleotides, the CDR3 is TGTGCCAGCAGCTTAGAGCGATCTGACGAGCAGTACTTC.

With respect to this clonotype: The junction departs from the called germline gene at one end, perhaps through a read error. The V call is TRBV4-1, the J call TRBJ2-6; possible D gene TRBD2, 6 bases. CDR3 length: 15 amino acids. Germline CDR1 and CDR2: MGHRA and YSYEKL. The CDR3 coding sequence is TGCGCCAGCAACTCCGGGGACTCTGGGGCCAACGTCCCGACTTTC. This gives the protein CASNSGDSGANVPTF.

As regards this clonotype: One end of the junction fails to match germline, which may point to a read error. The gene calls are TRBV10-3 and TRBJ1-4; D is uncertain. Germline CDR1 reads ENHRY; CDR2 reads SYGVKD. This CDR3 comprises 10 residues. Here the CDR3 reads CATSEGKLFF. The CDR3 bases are TGTGCCACCAGTGAGGGAAAACTGTTTTTT.

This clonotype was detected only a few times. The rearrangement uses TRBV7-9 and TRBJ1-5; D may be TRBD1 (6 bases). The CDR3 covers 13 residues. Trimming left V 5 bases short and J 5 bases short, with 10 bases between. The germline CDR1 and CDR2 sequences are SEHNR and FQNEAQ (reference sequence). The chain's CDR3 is CASSSGGHQPQHF. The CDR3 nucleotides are TGTGCCAGCAGCAGTGGGGGGCATCAGCCCCAGCATTTT.

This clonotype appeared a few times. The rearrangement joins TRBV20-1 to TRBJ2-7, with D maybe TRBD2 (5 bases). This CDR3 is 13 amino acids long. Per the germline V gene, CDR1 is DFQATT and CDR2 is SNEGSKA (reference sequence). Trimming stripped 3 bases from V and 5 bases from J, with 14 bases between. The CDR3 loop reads CSARGRSGHEQYF. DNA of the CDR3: TGCAGTGCTAGGGGCAGGAGCGGACACGAGCAGTACTTC.

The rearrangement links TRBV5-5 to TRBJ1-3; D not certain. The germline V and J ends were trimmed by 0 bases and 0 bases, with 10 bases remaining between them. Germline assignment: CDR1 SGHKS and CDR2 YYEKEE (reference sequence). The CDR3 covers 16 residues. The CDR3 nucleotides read TGTGCCAGCAGCTTGGATTTCAGTTCCTCTGGAAACACCATATATTTT. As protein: CASSLDFSSSGNTIYF.

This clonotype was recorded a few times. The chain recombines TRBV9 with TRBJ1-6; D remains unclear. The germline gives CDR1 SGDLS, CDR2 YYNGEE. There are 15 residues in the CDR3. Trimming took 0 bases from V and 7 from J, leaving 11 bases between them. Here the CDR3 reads CASSVEGGRNSPLHF. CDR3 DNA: TGTGCCAGCAGCGTAGAAGGAGGGCGGAATTCACCCCTCCACTTT.

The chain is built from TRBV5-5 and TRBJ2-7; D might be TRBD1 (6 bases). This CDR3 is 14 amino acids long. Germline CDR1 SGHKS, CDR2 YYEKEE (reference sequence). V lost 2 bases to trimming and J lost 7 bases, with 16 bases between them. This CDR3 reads CASSLGGGSGEQYF. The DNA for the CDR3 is TGTGCCAGCAGCTTAGGGGGTGGCTCGGGGGAGCAGTACTTC.

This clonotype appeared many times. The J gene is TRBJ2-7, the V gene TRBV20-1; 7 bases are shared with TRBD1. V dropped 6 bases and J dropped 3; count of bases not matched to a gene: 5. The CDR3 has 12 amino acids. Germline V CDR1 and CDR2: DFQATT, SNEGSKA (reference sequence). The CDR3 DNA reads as TGCAGTGCAACCGGGACAGTCTACGAGCAGTACTTC. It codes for CSATGTVYEQYF.

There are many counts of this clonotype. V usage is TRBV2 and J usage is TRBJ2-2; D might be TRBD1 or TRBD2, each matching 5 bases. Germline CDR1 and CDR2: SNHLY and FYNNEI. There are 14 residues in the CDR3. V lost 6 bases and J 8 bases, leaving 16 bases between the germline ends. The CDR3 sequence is CASSALRGSGELFF. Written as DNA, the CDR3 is TGTGCCAGCAGCGCTCTTCGGGGCTCGGGGGAGCTGTTTTTT.

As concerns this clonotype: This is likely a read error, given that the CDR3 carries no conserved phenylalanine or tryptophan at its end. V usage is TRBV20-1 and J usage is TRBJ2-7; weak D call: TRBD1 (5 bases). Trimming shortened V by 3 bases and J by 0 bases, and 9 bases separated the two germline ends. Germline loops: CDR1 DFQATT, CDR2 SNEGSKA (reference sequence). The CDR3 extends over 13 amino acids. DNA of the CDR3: TGCAGTGCTAGGGGCAGGGTCTCCTACGAGCAGTACCTC. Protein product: CSARGRVSYEQYL.

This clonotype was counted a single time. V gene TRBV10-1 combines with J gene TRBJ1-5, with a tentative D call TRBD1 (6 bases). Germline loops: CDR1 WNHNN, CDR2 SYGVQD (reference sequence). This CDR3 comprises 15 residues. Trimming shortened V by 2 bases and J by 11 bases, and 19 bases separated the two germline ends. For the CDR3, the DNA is TGCGCCAGCAGTGAGGCAGGGGATTCGGGGGAGACCCAGCATTTT. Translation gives CASSEAGDSGETQHF.

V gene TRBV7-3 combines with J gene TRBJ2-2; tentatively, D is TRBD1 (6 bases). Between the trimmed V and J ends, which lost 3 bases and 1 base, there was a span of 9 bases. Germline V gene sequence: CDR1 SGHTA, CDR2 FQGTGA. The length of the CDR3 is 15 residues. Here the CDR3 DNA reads TGTGCCAGCAGCTTGAAGGGACAGAACACCGGGGAGCTGTTTTTT. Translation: CASSLKGQNTGELFF.

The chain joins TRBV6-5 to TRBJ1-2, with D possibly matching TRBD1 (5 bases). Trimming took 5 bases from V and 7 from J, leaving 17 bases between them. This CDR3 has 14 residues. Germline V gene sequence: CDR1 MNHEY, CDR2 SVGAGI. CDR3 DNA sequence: TGTGCCAGCAGTGAAGCGGGGCAGACCCGTGGCTACACCTTC. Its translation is CASSEAGQTRGYTF.